This entry describes one TCR beta chain. The data stem from a study of yellow fever vaccine responses in identical twins. Germline values: CDR1 SGHRS, CDR2 YFSETQ. This CDR3 spans 15 amino acids. V dropped 3 bases and J dropped 0 bases, with 10 bases sitting between them. TCRdb re-analysed the RT-PCR reads in MiXCR, keeping a single row per CDR3 protein. The sample lists about 20,000 distinct CDR3 sequences; roughly 72% were seen once. The clonotype comes from a young woman who received the yellow fever vaccine. The chain uses TRBV5-1 and TRBJ2-1, with a weak D call TRBD2 (6 bases). Sequenced here: T cells from blood (PBMCs), unsorted or a sorted subset (not recorded which), sampled before or after yellow fever vaccination (not recorded which). CDR3 loop: CASSSTSSSYNEQFF. In DNA form, the CDR3 reads TGCGCCAGCAGCTCTACTAGCAGCTCCTACAATGAGCAGTTCTTC.